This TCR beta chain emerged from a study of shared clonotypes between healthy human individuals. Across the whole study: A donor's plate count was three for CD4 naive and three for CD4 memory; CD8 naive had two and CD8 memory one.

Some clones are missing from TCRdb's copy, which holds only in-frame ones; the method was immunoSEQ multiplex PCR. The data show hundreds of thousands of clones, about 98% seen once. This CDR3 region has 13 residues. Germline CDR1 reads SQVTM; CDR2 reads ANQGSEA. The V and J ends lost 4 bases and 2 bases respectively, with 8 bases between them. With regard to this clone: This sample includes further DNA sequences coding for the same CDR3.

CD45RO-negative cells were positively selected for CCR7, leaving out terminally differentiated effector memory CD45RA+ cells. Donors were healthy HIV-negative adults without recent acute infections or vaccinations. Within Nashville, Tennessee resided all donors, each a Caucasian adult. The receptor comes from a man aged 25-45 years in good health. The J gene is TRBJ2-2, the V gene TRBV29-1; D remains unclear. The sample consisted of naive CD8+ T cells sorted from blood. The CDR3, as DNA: TGCAGCGTTGGGCGGACCAACACCGGGGAGCTGTTTTTT. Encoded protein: CSVGRTNTGELFF.